In its sample, the clone carrying this T cell receptor beta chain was seen many times. The antigen remains unidentified. This record belongs to a study of CD8 T cells in ankylosing spondylitis. Findings and caveats of the study: Reports of some motif variants in reactive arthritis synovial fluid and blood predate this one. Apparently characteristic of ankylosing spondylitis blood was a TCR beta motif (fewer than 10 highly homologous variants).

Germline CDR1 MNHEY, CDR2 SMNVEV (reference sequence). This CDR3 spans 15 amino acids. The V segment lost 6 bases and the J segment 3 bases; nucleotides outside the gene matches: 5. TCRdb called the 5' RACE reads again in MiXCR, with one record for every CDR3 protein. Seen here are roughly 490,000 distinct CDR3 sequences, roughly 5.3% observed once, and the top ten hold approximately 4%. The receptor was isolated from a male donor with ankylosing spondylitis. The sequencing input was blood, either unsorted or a sorted T cell fraction (not recorded which). The chain combines TRBV27 with TRBJ2-3; 11 positions agree with TRBD1. The CDR3 region is CASSHGQGATDTQYF. Written as DNA, the CDR3 is TGTGCCAGCAGCCACGGACAGGGGGCAACAGATACGCAGTATTTT.